Shown below are 22 T cell receptor beta chains from a single sample sequenced in a study of T-cell reconstitution after alpha-beta-depleted transplantation in children. Unique molecular identifiers were incorporated when the TCRbeta library was constructed. TCRdb reanalysed the PCR reads using MiXCR and keeps one entry per CDR3 protein. This sample yields approximately 630,000 distinct CDR3 sequences, of which roughly 13% are seen a single time; around 0.76% belongs to the top ten. The sample here was PBMCs, taken before TCRalphabeta/CD19-depleted stem cell transplant. The receptors originated from a girl aged 2 to 9 with congenital amegakaryocytic thrombocytopenia, due to receive a stem cell transplant.

This chain connects TRBV20-1 to TRBJ2-1; D perhaps matches TRBD2 (5 bases). V was pared by 4 bases and J by 9 bases, with 13 bases between. The CDR3 has 12 amino acids. The germline V gene encodes CDR1 DFQATT and CDR2 SNEGSKA (reference sequence). The CDR3 protein is CSAKASRGEQFF. CDR3 nucleotides: TGCAGTGCTAAGGCTAGTCGGGGTGAGCAGTTCTTC.

This clonotype was seen repeatedly, ten times or more. This chain joins TRBV12-3 or TRBV12-4 and TRBJ2-2; D gene uncertain. The CDR3 totals 13 residues. Trimming took off 6 bases at V and 0 bases at J, with 5 bases between the two ends. The CDR3 region has the DNA TGTGCCAGCAGCCCGGCGAACACCGGGGAGCTGTTTTTT. Translating gives CASSPANTGELFF.

At least ten counts were recorded for this clonotype. The V call is TRBV28, the J call TRBJ2-1; 10 nucleotides agree with TRBD2. CDR1 is MDHEN, CDR2 SYDVKM, per germline. The length of the CDR3 is 16 residues. The trim removed 2 bases at V and 16 bases at J, leaving 17 bases unmatched. CDR3 bases: TGTGCCAGCAGTTTAACCAACTCGGCGAGCGGGAGGGCCCGTTTCTTC. Protein: CASSLTNSASGRARFF. Complete variable domain (other parts from reference TRBV28 and TRBJ2-1): DVKVTQSSRYLVKRTGEKVFLECVQDMDHENMFWYRQDPGLGLRLIYFSYDVKMKEKGDIPEGYSVSREKKERFSLILESASTNQTSMYLCASSLTNSASGRARFFGPGTRLTVL.

This clonotype has at least ten counts. This sequence joins TRBV20-1 and TRBJ2-2; D gene ambiguous. The CDR3 totals 14 residues. Germline-derived CDR1 and CDR2 are DFQATT and SNEGSKA (reference sequence). V lost 3 bases and J lost 4, with 12 bases in between. The CDR3 DNA sequence: TGCAGTGCTAGGTTAGGGTGGGGCACCGGGGAGCTGTTTTTT. Its protein is CSARLGWGTGELFF.

Concerning this clonotype: A read error may be the cause here, since a much bigger clone is one base away. The V gene is TRBV10-3, the J gene TRBJ1-1; D is possibly TRBD1 (6 bases). The CDR3 runs 14 residues. The germline CDR1 and CDR2 sequences are ENHRY and SYGVKD. The V end was cut by 2 bases, the J end by 4 bases, with 11 bases between. Here the CDR3 reads CAISEVVGGTEAFF. The CDR3 DNA is TGTGCCATCAGTGAGGTGGTAGGGGGCACTGAAGCTTTCTTT.

This clonotype was seen repeatedly, ten times or more. V usage is TRBV29-1 and J usage is TRBJ2-3; TRBD2 agrees at 7 bases. The V gene end was trimmed by 2 bases and the J gene end by 5 bases; junction bases not matched to a gene: 7. This CDR3 has 14 amino acids. Germline CDR1 and CDR2: SQVTM and ANQGSEA. The CDR3 loop reads CSVEWRETEDTQYF. The CDR3 bases are TGCAGCGTTGAATGGCGGGAGACTGAAGATACGCAGTATTTT.

This clonotype came up many times. The rearrangement links TRBV15 to TRBJ2-3; D is ambiguous. Trimming pared 5 bases from V and 0 bases from J, leaving 12 bases between. The CDR3 has 15 amino acids. Germline V CDR1 and CDR2: LNHNV, YYDKDF (reference sequence). Here the CDR3 DNA reads TGTGCCACCAGCGGAATTGTGATTAGCACAGATACGCAGTATTTT. As protein: CATSGIVISTDTQYF.

The chain is built from TRBV5-1 and TRBJ2-7; a possible D gene is TRBD1 (5 bases). This CDR3 spans 14 amino acids. Trimming took off 2 bases at V and 3 bases at J, with 12 bases between the two ends. The germline gives CDR1 SGHRS, CDR2 YFSETQ. This CDR3 reads CASSFTDRNYEQYF. The DNA of the CDR3 is TGCGCCAGCAGCTTCACCGACAGAAACTACGAGCAGTACTTC. Full variable domain (remainder filled in from reference TRBV5-1 and TRBJ2-7): KAGVTQTPRYLIKTRGQQVTLSCSPISGHRSVSWYQQTPGQGLQFLFEYFSETQRNKGNFPGRFSGRQFSNSRSEMNVSTLELGDSALYLCASSFTDRNYEQYFGPGTRLTVT.

As to this clonotype: A single base separates this from a much larger clone, so it may be a read error. This chain joins TRBV12-3 or TRBV12-4 and TRBJ2-1; a possible D gene is TRBD2 (6 bases). V was trimmed by 3 bases and J by 8 bases, leaving 14 bases between them. The CDR3 totals 14 residues. CDR3 nucleotides: TGTGCCAGCAGTTTTGGACTATCGGGATATGAGCAGTTCTTC. Translation: CASSFGLSGYEQFF.

This clonotype was detected many times. V usage is TRBV29-1 and J usage is TRBJ2-5, with D uncertain. CDR1 is SQVTM, CDR2 ANQGSEA, per germline. The V gene lost 3 bases and the J gene lost 3 bases, with 14 bases spanning the gap. The CDR3 consists of 14 residues. The CDR3: CSVDGIGPEETQYF. The CDR3 DNA reads TGCAGCGTTGATGGGATAGGGCCCGAAGAGACCCAGTACTTC.

This clonotype was seen only a few times. The J gene is TRBJ2-2, the V gene TRBV24-1; D gene uncertain. The V end was cut by 3 bases, the J end by 6 bases, with 7 bases between. CDR1 is KGHDR and CDR2 is SFDVKD in the germline V gene. CDR3 length: 13 residues. CDR3 bases: TGTGCCACCAGTGATAGGTTTGCCGGGGAGCTGTTTTTT. It codes for CATSDRFAGELFF.

As concerns this clonotype: A much larger clone sits a single nucleotide away, making a read error possible. The chain joins TRBV5-1 to TRBJ2-1, with 7 bases that match TRBD1. Germline trimming cut 5 bases from V and 7 bases from J; bases unmatched to any gene: 12. This CDR3 region has 15 residues. Germline values: CDR1 SGHRS, CDR2 YFSETQ. CDR3 region: CASSPGTEYHNEQFF. The CDR3 bases are TGCGCCAGCAGTCCCGGGACAGAGTACCATAATGAGCAGTTCTTC.

The chain carries TRBV11-1 and TRBJ2-7; TRBD2 is a possible D gene (5 bases). CDR3 size: 16 residues. Trimming pared 3 bases from V and 4 bases from J, leaving 19 bases between. Germline CDR1 SGHAT, CDR2 FQDESV (reference sequence). This CDR3 is CASSFLLGSGIYEQYF. The CDR3 DNA is TGTGCCAGCAGCTTTTTGTTGGGGAGCGGAATTTACGAGCAGTACTTC.

This clonotype was detected ten times or more. This rearrangement joins TRBV12-3 or TRBV12-4 to TRBJ1-5, with TRBD1 matching 9 bases. The CDR3 sequence is 16 residues long. V shed 5 bases and J 4 bases; nucleotides not matched to a gene: 9. CDR3 coding DNA: TGTGCCAGCAGTACCGGGACAGGGCCCCGGAATCAGCCCCAGCATTTT. It specifies CASSTGTGPRNQPQHF.

This clonotype was seen repeatedly, ten times or more. The gene calls are TRBV9 and TRBJ2-1; D may be TRBD2 (7 bases). Between the trimmed V and J ends, which lost 7 bases and 0 bases, there was a span of 14 bases. The CDR3 totals 15 residues. Germline CDR1 SGDLS, CDR2 YYNGEE. CDR3 coding DNA: TGTGCCAGCTGCGAGGGGGGGAGCTCCTACAATGAGCAGTTCTTC. As protein: CASCEGGSSYNEQFF.

The V and J genes are TRBV20-1 and TRBJ1-6, with no clear D. Trimming shortened V by 1 base and J by 9 bases, and 7 bases separated the two germline ends. CDR3 length: 12 amino acids. Per the germline V gene, CDR1 is DFQATT and CDR2 is SNEGSKA (reference sequence). The CDR3 here is CSARVASSPLHF. In nucleotides, the CDR3 is TGCAGTGCTAGAGTGGCTTCTTCACCCCTCCACTTT.

The genes are TRBV5-1 and TRBJ2-5; TRBD2 matches at 7 bases. The V segment lost 0 bases and the J segment 0 bases; nucleotides outside the gene matches: 5. CDR1 and CDR2 (germline): SGHRS, YFSETQ. This CDR3 region has 16 residues. The CDR3 nucleotides read TGCGCCAGCAGCTTGGTGCCAGCGGGAAACCAAGAGACCCAGTACTTC. It codes for CASSLVPAGNQETQYF.

This clonotype was counted between two and nine times. The chain links TRBV29-1 to TRBJ2-5; a weak D match, TRBD2 (5 bases). Germline V CDR1 and CDR2: SQVTM, ANQGSEA. Trimming shortened V by 8 bases and J by 4 bases, and 14 bases separated the two germline ends. CDR3 length: 12 amino acids. This chain's CDR3 is CSTGELGETQYF. CDR3 sequence (DNA): TGCAGCACCGGGGAGCTAGGAGAGACCCAGTACTTC.

The sample holds many counts of this clonotype. The chain carries TRBV20-1 and TRBJ2-3, with unresolved D. Looked up from germline, CDR1 is DFQATT and CDR2 is SNEGSKA (reference sequence). With 0 bases removed from V and 1 base from J, the gap between germline ends came to 8 bases. This CDR3 is 14 amino acids long. CDR3 sequence (DNA): TGCAGTGCTAGAGACTGGCAACGCACAGATACGCAGTATTTT. Translation: CSARDWQRTDTQYF.

This clonotype has more than one count but fewer than ten. This chain connects TRBV5-1 to TRBJ2-1; 10 bases are shared with TRBD1. V was pared by 6 bases and J by 4 bases, with 13 bases of the junction left unmatched. This CDR3 region has 17 residues. The germline gives CDR1 SGHRS, CDR2 YFSETQ. CDR3 in amino acids: CASTVAPGQGSYNEQFF. In DNA form, the CDR3 reads TGCGCCAGCACCGTTGCCCCGGGACAGGGGTCATACAATGAGCAGTTCTTC.

The CDR3 loop reads CASSRQGGGADTQYF. The CDR3 DNA reads as TGTGCCAGCAGCCGGCAGGGGGGTGGTGCAGATACGCAGTATTTT. The chain uses TRBV7-6 and TRBJ2-3; D perhaps matches TRBD1 (7 bases). In germline, CDR1 is SGHVS, CDR2 FNYEAQ. The CDR3 length is 15 residues. V was clipped by 5 bases and J by 4 bases, with 16 bases between them.

On this clonotype: It may be a read error: a sequence one base away is much more abundant. This sequence joins TRBV20-1 and TRBJ2-1, with D perhaps TRBD2 (7 bases). The CDR3 loop spans 15 amino acids. Germline V gives CDR1 DFQATT, CDR2 SNEGSKA (reference sequence). CDR3 sequence (DNA): TGCAGTGCTAGAGATGGGGGGGCCTCCTACCATGAGCAGTTCTTC. Residues: CSARDGGASYHEQFF.